The 28 T cell receptor beta chains presented below share a single source sample, sequenced in a study of T cells of healthy individuals. TCRdb passed the 5' RACE reads through MiXCR, listing each CDR3 protein once. Of 60,000 to 70,000 distinct CDR3 sequences listed, around 15% are singletons. The source is a human donor in good health.

This clonotype appeared many times. The chain combines TRBV15 with TRBJ2-5; 8 nucleotides agree with TRBD1. CDR1 and CDR2 from the germline V gene are LNHNV and YYDKDF (reference sequence). This CDR3 contains 15 residues. Trimming took 1 base from V and 5 from J; bases not matched to a gene: 6. The CDR3: CATSRAGQGMETQYF. CDR3 bases: TGTGCCACCAGCAGAGCCGGACAGGGTATGGAGACCCAGTACTTC.

This clonotype was observed a handful of times. The rearrangement links TRBV5-1 to TRBJ2-1; no reliable D call. V lost 2 bases and J lost 1, with 4 bases in between. This CDR3 contains 13 residues. CDR1 SGHRS and CDR2 YFSETQ come from the germline V gene. This CDR3 reads CASSLASYNEQFF. In DNA, the CDR3 is TGCGCCAGCAGCTTAGCGTCCTACAATGAGCAGTTCTTC.

This clonotype has at least ten counts. This chain connects TRBV12-3 or TRBV12-4 to TRBJ2-1, with 8 bases identical to TRBD2. The CDR3 contains 17 residues. Germline trimming cut 5 bases from V and 7 bases from J; bases unmatched to any gene: 16. Here the CDR3 reads CASSALFLGRVWNEQFF. DNA of the CDR3: TGTGCCAGCAGTGCCCTTTTTCTCGGGAGGGTTTGGAATGAGCAGTTCTTC.

This chain connects TRBV5-1 to TRBJ2-2; possibly TRBD1 for D (6 bases). Germline values: CDR1 SGHRS, CDR2 YFSETQ. This CDR3 comprises 15 residues. V lost 0 bases and J 0 bases, leaving 6 bases between the germline ends. The chain's CDR3 is CASSLDRANTGELFF. CDR3 coding DNA: TGCGCCAGCAGCTTGGACAGGGCGAACACCGGGGAGCTGTTTTTT.

In this sample, this clonotype turned up a few times. The chain combines TRBV11-2 with TRBJ2-3; 11 bases are a match to TRBD2. The CDR3 contains 15 residues. With 5 bases clipped from V and 8 bases from J, the junction kept 9 bases outside the gene matches. Germline V CDR1 and CDR2: SGHAT, FQNNGV. DNA of the CDR3: TGTGCCAGCAGCGGCACGGGGACTAGCGGAGGTACGCAGTATTTT. Residues: CASSGTGTSGGTQYF.

This clonotype showed up many times. The chain has TRBV7-9 and TRBJ1-1, with unresolved D. This CDR3 spans 15 amino acids. Germline CDR1 and CDR2: SEHNR and FQNEAQ (reference sequence). Deletions cut 3 bases from V and 3 bases from J, with 14 bases between. In DNA form, the CDR3 reads TGTGCCAGCAGCTTCAGGCACGCAGAGTACACTGAAGCTTTCTTT. It encodes CASSFRHAEYTEAFF.

This clonotype was counted at least ten times. V usage is TRBV5-4 and J usage is TRBJ2-5; D remains ambiguous. The V and J ends lost 1 base and 5 bases respectively, with 9 bases between them. The CDR3 consists of 13 residues. CDR1 is SGHNT, CDR2 YYREEE, per germline (reference sequence). CDR3 coding DNA: TGTGCCAGCAGCTTGTGGGTAGGCGAGACCCAGTACTTC. Protein product: CASSLWVGETQYF. Supplemented by reference TRBV5-4 and TRBJ2-5, the full variable domain reads ETGVTQSPTHLIKTRGQQVTLRCSSQSGHNTVSWYQQALGQGPQFIFQYYREEENGRGNFPPRFSGLQFPNYSSELNVNALELDDSALYLCASSLWVGETQYFGPGTRLLVL.

The chain recombines TRBV25-1 with TRBJ2-2; D is undetermined. V lost 2 bases to trimming and J lost 3 bases, with 7 bases between them. CDR3 length equals 14 residues. CDR1 and CDR2 (germline): MGHDK, SYGVNS. In DNA form, the CDR3 reads TGTGCCAGCAGTGAAGTGGGCCACACCGGGGAGCTGTTTTTT. Protein product: CASSEVGHTGELFF.

This clonotype was found many times. The genes are TRBV20-1 and TRBJ2-1; D gene uncertain. The CDR3 is made up of 14 amino acids. The V end lost 1 base, the J end lost 3 bases, and 10 bases lay between the germline ends. Germline V gives CDR1 DFQATT, CDR2 SNEGSKA (reference sequence). The CDR3 here is CSARAAANYNEQFF. The CDR3 DNA is TGCAGTGCTAGAGCGGCGGCTAACTACAATGAGCAGTTCTTC.

This clonotype has ten or more counts. V usage is TRBV7-9 and J usage is TRBJ1-6; D not resolved. The germline V and J ends were trimmed by 10 bases and 4 bases, with 8 bases remaining between them. The germline V gene encodes CDR1 SEHNR and CDR2 FQNEAQ (reference sequence). CDR3 length equals 12 residues. The chain's CDR3 is CAIRYYNSPLHF. CDR3 DNA: TGTGCCATCCGGTATTATAATTCACCCCTCCACTTT.

The table lists this clonotype with many counts. This chain uses TRBV6-6 with TRBJ2-3; D possibly uses TRBD1 or TRBD2 (5 bases each). The CDR3 totals 15 residues. CDR1 and CDR2 (germline): MNHNY, SVGAGI (reference sequence). Trimming stripped 3 bases from V and 4 bases from J, with 14 bases between. CDR3 DNA sequence: TGTGCCAGCAGTTATCGGGGACGGACCTCAGATACGCAGTATTTT. Amino acid sequence: CASSYRGRTSDTQYF.

The V gene is TRBV6-5, the J gene TRBJ2-5; 7 nucleotides align to TRBD2. V lost 0 bases and J lost 2; bases outside the gene matches: 0. Looked up from germline, CDR1 is MNHEY and CDR2 is SVGAGI. This CDR3 spans 14 amino acids. The CDR3 protein is CASSYSGGQETQYF. As DNA, the CDR3 is TGTGCCAGCAGTTACTCGGGAGGGCAAGAGACCCAGTACTTC.

This clonotype was picked up a small number of times. V is TRBV4-1 and J is TRBJ1-4; D is undetermined. Per the germline V gene, CDR1 is MGHRA and CDR2 is YSYEKL. The CDR3 extends over 13 amino acids. V gave up 4 bases and J gave up 8 bases, with 11 bases separating them. The CDR3, as DNA: TGCGCCAGCAGCCGTCGGCAAAACGAAAAACTGTTTTTT. As protein: CASSRRQNEKLFF.

This clonotype was detected ten times or more. This chain links TRBV28 with TRBJ2-5; TRBD2 matches 11 bases. From germline, CDR1 is MDHEN and CDR2 SYDVKM. The CDR3 loop spans 15 amino acids. With V trimmed by 8 bases and J by 5 bases, 10 bases remained unmatched. CDR3 DNA sequence: TGTGCCAGCGGGCTCCGACTAGCGGGGATGGAGACCCAGTACTTC. Its protein is CASGLRLAGMETQYF. The variable domain in full, completed from reference TRBV28 and TRBJ2-5, reads DVKVTQSSRYLVKRTGEKVFLECVQDMDHENMFWYRQDPGLGLRLIYFSYDVKMKEKGDIPEGYSVSREKKERFSLILESASTNQTSMYLCASGLRLAGMETQYFGPGTRLLVL.

The table lists this clonotype with many counts. This chain links TRBV3-1 with TRBJ1-6; D call uncertain. Trimming removed 1 base at V and 10 bases at J, with 20 bases between. Germline V gives CDR1 LGHDT, CDR2 YNNKEL (reference sequence). This CDR3 region has 17 residues. The CDR3 nucleotides read TGTGCCAGCAGCCAAGGAGCGTTGGGTTCGCGTTGGTCACCCCTCCACTTT. It is translated as CASSQGALGSRWSPLHF.

This clonotype came up a few times. The chain uses TRBV7-3 and TRBJ2-1, with D possibly being TRBD1 or TRBD2 (5 bases each). Germline values: CDR1 SGHTA, CDR2 FQGTGA. There are 12 residues in the CDR3. The ends were cut back, 5 bases at V and 15 bases at J, with 17 bases in the middle. The CDR3 DNA is TGTGCCAGCAGCCCCGCCGGGGCAGGGTTGTTCTTC. Translated, it gives CASSPAGAGLFF. Full variable domain (rest looked up from reference TRBV7-3 and TRBJ2-1): GAGVSQTPSNKVTEKGKYVELRCDPISGHTALYWYRQSLGQGPEFLIYFQGTGAADDSGLPNDRFFAVRPEGSVSTLKIQRTERGDSAVYLCASSPAGAGLFFGPGTRLTVL.

A few counts support this clonotype. V gene TRBV18 combines with J gene TRBJ2-3; no firm D call. The CDR3 runs to 12 residues. CDR1 and CDR2 from the germline V gene are KGHSH and LQKENI. The V and J ends lost 10 bases and 2 bases respectively, with 10 bases between them. The CDR3 sequence is CATEGPTDTQYF. CDR3 bases: TGTGCCACGGAAGGACCCACAGATACGCAGTATTTT. Variable domain in full (rest from reference TRBV18 and TRBJ2-3): NAGVMQNPRHLVRRRGQEARLRCSPMKGHSHVYWYRQLPEEGLKFMVYLQKENIIDESGMPKERFSAEFPKEGPSILRIQQVVRGDSAAYFCATEGPTDTQYFGPGTRLTVL.

This clonotype was seen a few times. The genes are TRBV13 and TRBJ2-4; D unresolved. Deletions cut 6 bases from V and 4 bases from J, with 10 bases between. This CDR3 has 13 residues. Germline V gene lookup returns CDR1 PRHDT and CDR2 FYEKMQ (reference sequence). The CDR3 region has the DNA TGTGCCAGCAGATTGCAGGAAAAAAACATTCAGTACTTC. Translating gives CASRLQEKNIQYF.

The chain carries TRBV6-1 and TRBJ1-2; 8 nucleotides line up with TRBD1. CDR3 length equals 16 residues. J lost 7 bases, V lost 5 bases, and 15 bases had no gene match. Germline V CDR1 and CDR2: MNHNS, SASEGT. The CDR3 sequence is CASSPILSTGEGGYTF. In DNA form, the CDR3 reads TGTGCCAGCAGTCCCATCCTATCGACAGGGGAAGGTGGCTACACCTTC.

Worth noting for this clonotype: A much larger clone lies a single base off, so this may be a read error. This sequence joins TRBV25-1 and TRBJ2-1; 8 nucleotides line up with TRBD1. The CDR3 contains 15 residues. In germline, CDR1 is MGHDK, CDR2 SYGVNS. Trimming removed 8 bases from V and 5 bases from J; junction bases left unmatched: 11. The CDR3 nucleotides read TGTGCCAGCGGTGGAGTACAGGGGGTCCACAATGAGCAGTTCTTC. Translated, it gives CASGGVQGVHNEQFF. Combining the CDR3 with reference TRBV25-1 and TRBJ2-1 gives the whole variable domain EADIYQTPRYLVIGTGKKITLECSQTMGHDKMYWYQQDPGMELHLIHYSYGVNSTEKGDLSSESTVSRIRTEHFPLTLESARPSHTSQYLCASGGVQGVHNEQFFGPGTRLTVL.

This clonotype has a count of ten or more. The CDR3 sequence is CASSQDSRRGQETQYF. CDR3 in DNA: TGTGCCAGCAGCCAAGATAGCCGGCGGGGGCAAGAGACCCAGTACTTC. The chain carries TRBV4-2 and TRBJ2-5; TRBD2 matches at 7 bases. In germline, CDR1 is LGHNA, CDR2 YNFKEQ. The CDR3 length is 16 residues. V lost 0 bases and J lost 2; bases outside the gene matches: 6.

The chain joins TRBV15 to TRBJ1-1, with 7 bases fitting TRBD1. The CDR3 spans 16 residues. Germline V lookup: CDR1 LNHNV, CDR2 YYDKDF (reference sequence). V lost 3 bases, J lost 4 bases, and 11 bases stayed unmatched. Here the CDR3 reads CATSRDLGEGATEAFF. The CDR3 nucleotides are TGTGCCACCAGCAGGGATTTAGGCGAGGGGGCCACTGAAGCTTTCTTT.

This clonotype occurred a few times. The chain combines TRBV19 with TRBJ1-6; D remains unclear. Germline V gene sequence: CDR1 LNHDA, CDR2 SQIVND (reference sequence). V lost 3 bases, J lost 7 bases, and 7 bases lay in between. The CDR3 totals 13 residues. Here the CDR3 reads CASSIGSNSPLHF. The CDR3 DNA reads as TGTGCCAGTAGTATTGGCAGCAATTCACCCCTCCACTTT.

The V call is TRBV29-1, the J call TRBJ1-5, with 8 bases that match TRBD1. V shed 7 bases and J 2 bases; nucleotides not matched to a gene: 7. Germline CDR1 and CDR2: SQVTM and ANQGSEA. The CDR3 consists of 14 residues. Written as DNA, the CDR3 is TGCAGCGCCCAGGGGGCCGACGGCAATCAGCCCCAGCATTTT. Translation gives CSAQGADGNQPQHF.

V usage is TRBV20-1 and J usage is TRBJ2-7; D possibly corresponds to TRBD1 (5 bases). CDR3 size: 15 residues. V was shortened by 6 bases and J by 3 bases, with 21 bases between the two germline ends. Germline V gene lookup returns CDR1 DFQATT and CDR2 SNEGSKA (reference sequence). The CDR3 DNA is TGCAGTGCCAGGAAAGGGCAGGGCGTTTTCTACGAGCAGTACTTC. This codes for CSARKGQGVFYEQYF.

This clonotype occurred a few times. The rearrangement uses TRBV20-1 and TRBJ2-2, with D possibly being TRBD1 (6 bases). Trimming removed 1 base from V and 5 bases from J, with 14 bases in between. The germline V gene has CDR1 DFQATT and CDR2 SNEGSKA (reference sequence). The CDR3 sequence is 15 residues long. CDR3 nucleotide sequence: TGCAGTGCTAGAGTGGCAGTGAGGGGGACCGGGGAGCTGTTTTTT. Protein: CSARVAVRGTGELFF.

The sample holds many counts of this clonotype. This chain joins TRBV27 and TRBJ2-1; the D gene is possibly TRBD2 (6 bases). The CDR3 consists of 14 residues. CDR1 is MNHEY and CDR2 is SMNVEV in the germline V gene (reference sequence). Trimming removed 3 bases from V and 7 bases from J, with 13 bases in between. CDR3: CASSFRRAGNEQFF. The CDR3 DNA is TGTGCCAGCAGTTTCCGGAGGGCGGGGAATGAGCAGTTCTTC.

In this sample, this clonotype turned up a few times. The rearrangement uses TRBV6-6 and TRBJ2-7, with no clear D. V dropped 6 bases and J dropped 4 bases, with 10 bases sitting between them. The CDR3 is made up of 12 amino acids. The germline CDR1 and CDR2 sequences are MNHNY and SVGAGI (reference sequence). CDR3 protein: CASRLGQYEQYF. The DNA for the CDR3 is TGTGCCAGCAGGCTAGGGCAATACGAGCAGTACTTC.